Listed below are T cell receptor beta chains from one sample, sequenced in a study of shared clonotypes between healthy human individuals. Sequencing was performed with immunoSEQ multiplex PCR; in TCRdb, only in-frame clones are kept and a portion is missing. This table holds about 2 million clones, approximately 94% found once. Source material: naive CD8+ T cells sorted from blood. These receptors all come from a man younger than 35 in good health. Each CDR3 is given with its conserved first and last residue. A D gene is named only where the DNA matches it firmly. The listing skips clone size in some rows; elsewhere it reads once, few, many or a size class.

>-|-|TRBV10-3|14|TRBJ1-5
CAITEGGGNQPQHF
TGTGCCATCACCGAAGGAGGGGGCAATCAGCCCCAGCATTTT
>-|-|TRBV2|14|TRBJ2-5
CASSDGGSGETQYF
TGTGCCAGCAGTGATGGGGGATCGGGGGAGACCCAGTACTTC
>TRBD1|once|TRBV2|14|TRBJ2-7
CASSSTGGVYEQYF
TGTGCCAGCAGTTCGACAGGGGGAGTCTACGAGCAGTACTTC
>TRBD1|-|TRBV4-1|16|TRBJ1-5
CASSQEDRGRDQPQHF
TGCGCCAGCAGCCAGGAGGACAGGGGCCGGGATCAGCCCCAGCATTTT
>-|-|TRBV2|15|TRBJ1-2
CASSGLRELVYGYTF
TGTGCCAGCAGTGGCTTAAGGGAGCTAGTCTATGGCTACACCTTC
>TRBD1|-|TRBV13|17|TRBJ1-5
CASSLAPGQGAHQPQHF
TGTGCCAGCAGCTTAGCCCCGGGACAGGGGGCCCATCAGCCCCAGCATTTT
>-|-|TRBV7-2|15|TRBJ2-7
CASSLVDSHFYEQYF
TGTGCCAGCAGCTTAGTGGACAGCCATTTTTACGAGCAGTACTTC
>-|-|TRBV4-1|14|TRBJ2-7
CASSQDRNSIEQYF
TGCGCCAGCAGCCAAGATCGGAATAGCATCGAGCAGTACTTC
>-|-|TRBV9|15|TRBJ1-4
CASSVEGTTNEKLFF
TGTGCCAGCAGCGTAGAGGGGACAACTAATGAAAAACTGTTTTTT
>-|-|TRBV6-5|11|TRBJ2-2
CASSSTGELFF
TGTGCCAGCAGTTCTACCGGGGAGCTGTTTTTT
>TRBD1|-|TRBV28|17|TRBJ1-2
CASSPLPPGQGFYGYTF
TGTGCCAGCAGCCCACTCCCCCCGGGACAGGGATTCTATGGCTACACCTTC
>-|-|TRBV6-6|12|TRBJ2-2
CASGWVTGELFF
TGTGCCAGCGGATGGGTCACCGGGGAGCTGTTTTTT
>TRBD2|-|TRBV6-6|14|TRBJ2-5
CASSRGGIAETQYF
TGTGCCAGCAGTCGGGGAGGGATTGCGGAGACCCAGTACTTC
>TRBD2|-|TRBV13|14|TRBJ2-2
CASRAGGETGELFF
TGTGCCAGCAGAGCGGGAGGGGAGACCGGGGAGCTGTTTTTT
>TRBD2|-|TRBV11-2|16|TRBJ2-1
CASSLDTAGGDNEQFF
TGTGCCAGCAGCTTAGATACAGCGGGGGGGGACAATGAGCAGTTCTTC
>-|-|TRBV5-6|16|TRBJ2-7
CASSLVVQESSYEQYF
TGTGCCAGCAGCTTAGTGGTACAGGAGAGCTCCTACGAGCAGTACTTC
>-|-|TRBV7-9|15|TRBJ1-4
CASSSPDGTNEKLFF
TGTGCCAGCAGCTCTCCGGACGGAACTAATGAAAAACTGTTTTTT
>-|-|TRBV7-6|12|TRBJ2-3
CASSLVEDTQYF
TGTGCCAGCAGCTTAGTAGAGGATACGCAGTATTTT
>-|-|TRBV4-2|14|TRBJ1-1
CASSQYGANTEAFF
TGTGCCAGCAGCCAATATGGAGCGAACACTGAAGCTTTCTTT
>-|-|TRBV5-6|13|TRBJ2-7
CASSSDTSYEQYF
TGTGCCAGCAGCTCCGACACTTCCTACGAGCAGTACTTC
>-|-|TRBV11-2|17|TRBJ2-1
CASSSQPGLPSYNEQFF
TGTGCCAGCAGCTCCCAGCCGGGGCTGCCGTCCTACAATGAGCAGTTCTTC
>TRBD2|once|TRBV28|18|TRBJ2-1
CASSLLVGSGGSYNEQFF
TGTGCCAGCAGTTTATTGGTAGGAAGCGGGGGCTCCTACAATGAGCAGTTCTTC
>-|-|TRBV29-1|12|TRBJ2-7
CSVRTTAYEQYF
TGCAGCGTTAGAACTACGGCATACGAGCAGTACTTC
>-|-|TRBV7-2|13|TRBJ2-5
CASSPRLGETQYF
TGTGCCAGCAGCCCCCGGCTGGGGGAGACCCAGTACTTC
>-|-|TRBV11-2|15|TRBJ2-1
CASSLGESSYNEQFF
TGTGCCAGCAGCTTAGGGGAGAGCTCCTACAATGAGCAGTTCTTC
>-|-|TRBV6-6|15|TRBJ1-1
CASRLRPQVGTEAFF
TGTGCCAGCAGACTTCGCCCTCAGGTAGGGACTGAAGCTTTCTTT